The 20 T cell receptor beta chains below were found in one sample sequenced in a study of T cell repertoires in cytomegalovirus infection. TCRdb itself ran the reads through MiXCR, one entry per CDR3 protein. The sample consists of some 320,000 distinct CDR3 sequences, just under 30% of them appearing once. These receptors have no identified antigens. Specimen: cultured PBMCs, collected from culture after CMV antigen stimulation. Source of these receptors: a human donor in good health (CMV status not recorded). Some clones in this sample may be carry-over from other donors' samples.

The V and J genes are TRBV12-3 or TRBV12-4 and TRBJ1-4; D is uncertain. The CDR3 length is 12 residues. V lost 4 bases and J lost 5, with 5 bases in between. Here the CDR3 reads CASSSQNEKLFF. The DNA for the CDR3 is TGTGCCAGCAGTTCCCAAAATGAAAAACTGTTTTTT.

This clonotype was detected many times. The chain joins TRBV7-2 to TRBJ2-7, with D tentatively TRBD2 (5 bases). The CDR3 sequence is 14 residues long. Trimming took off 4 bases at V and 2 bases at J, with 12 bases between the two ends. Germline V lookup: CDR1 SGHTA, CDR2 FQGNSA. The CDR3 here is CASSSRTAAYEQYF. CDR3 bases: TGTGCCAGCAGCTCCCGGACTGCTGCCTACGAGCAGTACTTC.

V gene TRBV10-3 combines with J gene TRBJ1-4, with no clear D. Deletions cut 2 bases from V and 5 bases from J, with 9 bases between. Germline assignment: CDR1 ENHRY and CDR2 SYGVKD. The CDR3 loop spans 14 amino acids. CDR3 protein: CAISEGSDNEKLFF. The CDR3 DNA reads as TGTGCCATCAGTGAGGGGTCAGACAATGAAAAACTGTTTTTT.

This clonotype was picked up a small number of times. The chain couples TRBV7-2 to TRBJ2-3, with D perhaps given as TRBD1 or TRBD2 (5 bases each). This CDR3 region has 13 residues. Trimming took off 6 bases at V and 9 bases at J, with 16 bases between the two ends. In germline, CDR1 is SGHTA, CDR2 FQGNSA. CDR3 nucleotide sequence: TGTGCCAGCAGGCCCCCCACCGGGGCGACGCAGTATTTT. Its translation: CASRPPTGATQYF.

This clonotype was detected many times. The chain links TRBV6-5 to TRBJ2-1, with D unresolved. The germline gives CDR1 MNHEY, CDR2 SVGAGI. This CDR3 is 14 amino acids long. V lost 2 bases, J lost 7 bases, and 12 bases lay in between. CDR3 sequence: CASSYLDSRNEQFF. CDR3 bases: TGTGCCAGCAGTTACCTCGACTCGCGTAATGAGCAGTTCTTC.

This clonotype was detected many times. The chain joins TRBV7-3 to TRBJ1-6, with TRBD1 as a possible D gene (5 bases). The CDR3 totals 14 residues. Germline lookup yields CDR1 SGHTA and CDR2 FQGTGA. Trimming took off 5 bases at V and 7 bases at J, with 12 bases between the two ends. CDR3 amino acids: CASSTGTPNSPLHF. The CDR3, as DNA: TGTGCCAGCAGCACCGGGACGCCAAATTCACCCCTCCACTTT.

The rearrangement joins TRBV6-1 to TRBJ1-1; D not certain. The germline V and J ends were trimmed by 7 bases and 8 bases, with 11 bases remaining between them. CDR3 size: 11 residues. Germline V CDR1 and CDR2: MNHNS, SASEGT. The CDR3 DNA sequence: TGTGCCAGCAATGGGGATGCGGAAGCTTTCTTT. It specifies CASNGDAEAFF.

This rearrangement joins TRBV20-1 to TRBJ1-5; 12 nucleotides match TRBD1. V dropped 0 bases and J dropped 7; count of bases not matched to a gene: 7. The CDR3 sequence is 16 residues long. Germline CDR1 DFQATT, CDR2 SNEGSKA (reference sequence). CDR3 protein: CSARESGQGADQPQHF. CDR3 DNA sequence: TGCAGTGCTAGAGAATCGGGACAGGGGGCCGACCAGCCCCAGCATTTT.

The chain joins TRBV30 to TRBJ1-1; D gene ambiguous. This CDR3 has 11 residues. Germline V gene data show CDR1 as GTSNPN and CDR2 as SVGIG (reference sequence). The V and J ends lost 7 bases and 4 bases respectively, with 10 bases between them. The chain's CDR3 is CASRETTEAFF. The DNA for the CDR3 is TGTGCCTCAAGGGAAACCACTGAAGCTTTCTTT.

This clonotype has at least ten counts. CDR3 residues: CASSQNTGAGANVLTF. CDR3 DNA: TGTGCCAGCAGCCAAAATACAGGGGCTGGGGCCAACGTCCTGACTTTC. The chain employs TRBV7-6 and TRBJ2-6, with TRBD1 matching 7 bases. Unmatched junction bases numbered 6, after V lost 5 bases and J lost 2 bases. Germline V lookup: CDR1 SGHVS, CDR2 FNYEAQ. The CDR3 is 16 residues long. Filled out from reference TRBV7-6 and TRBJ2-6, the complete variable domain reads GAGVSQSPRYKVTKRGQDVALRCDPISGHVSLYWYRQALGQGPEFLTYFNYEAQQDKSGLPNDRFSAERPEGSISTLTIQRTEQRDSAMYRCASSQNTGAGANVLTFGAGSRLTVL.

In its sample, this clonotype was seen many times. V is TRBV7-8 and J is TRBJ1-1; possible D gene TRBD1, 6 bases. Germline lookup yields CDR1 SGHVS and CDR2 FQNEAQ. The germline V and J ends were trimmed by 3 bases and 5 bases, with 13 bases remaining between them. The CDR3 spans 14 residues. CDR3 sequence (DNA): TGTGCCAGCAGCTTTCTGGGGGCGGAGACTGAAGCTTTCTTT. Residues: CASSFLGAETEAFF.

This clonotype was detected a few times. At one end the junction does not follow the germline gene, possibly because of a read error. The V call is TRBV7-9, the J call TRBJ2-5; TRBD1 might be the D (6 bases). Germline CDR1 SEHNR, CDR2 FQNEAQ (reference sequence). CDR3 size: 13 residues. The CDR3, as DNA: TGTGCCAGCAGCTTAGGGGCACAGGGACCCCCCGACTTC. Protein: CASSLGAQGPPDF.

The V and J genes are TRBV7-6 and TRBJ2-5, with D perhaps matching TRBD2 (5 bases). V lost 3 bases and J lost 5, with 19 bases in between. CDR1 SGHVS and CDR2 FNYEAQ come from the germline V gene. The CDR3 runs 16 residues. CDR3 residues: CASSFSSRPRGETQYF. The CDR3 region has the DNA TGTGCCAGCAGCTTCTCGTCCCGGCCCAGAGGGGAGACCCAGTACTTC.

This chain connects TRBV7-6 to TRBJ2-2; D is uncertain. CDR1 and CDR2 (germline): SGHVS, FNYEAQ. V was pared by 1 base and J by 5 bases, with 8 bases between. The length of the CDR3 is 14 residues. CDR3 DNA sequence: TGTGCCAGCAGCTTAGAGTTAGAGACCGGGGAGCTGTTTTTT. It specifies CASSLELETGELFF.

Only a few counts were recorded for this clonotype. The chain joins TRBV18 to TRBJ1-6, with TRBD1 matching 7 bases. Germline V gives CDR1 KGHSH, CDR2 LQKENI. V was pared by 6 bases and J by 7 bases, with 9 bases of the junction left unmatched. The CDR3 runs to 15 residues. CDR3 in DNA: TGTGCCAGCTCCCCGGACAGGACGGAAAATTCACCCCTCCACTTT. As protein: CASSPDRTENSPLHF.

This clonotype was observed a few times. This chain uses TRBV4-1 with TRBJ1-5; no firm D call. CDR1 and CDR2 (germline): MGHRA, YSYEKL. V was clipped by 0 bases and J by 0 bases, with 6 bases between them. The CDR3 loop spans 15 amino acids. The CDR3 DNA reads as TGCGCCAGCAGCCAAGAAGGTTCTAGCAATCAGCCCCAGCATTTT. Its translation is CASSQEGSSNQPQHF.

The rearrangement links TRBV20-1 to TRBJ2-3; tentatively, D is TRBD2 (5 bases). Germline V gives CDR1 DFQATT, CDR2 SNEGSKA (reference sequence). The germline V and J ends were trimmed by 8 bases and 5 bases, with 17 bases remaining between them. The CDR3 consists of 13 residues. CDR3 in DNA: TGCAGTCCTCTAGGCCCGGGGATAGATACGCAGTATTTT. It is translated as CSPLGPGIDTQYF.

This chain connects TRBV4-1 to TRBJ1-6, with D hard to call. From germline, CDR1 is MGHRA and CDR2 YSYEKL. The CDR3 has 14 amino acids. V was cut by 8 bases and J by 0 bases, with 8 bases left in between. The CDR3 sequence is CASPSSSYNSPLHF. CDR3 nucleotides: TGCGCCAGCCCAAGTAGCTCCTATAATTCACCCCTCCACTTT.

This clonotype has a handful of counts. V and J are TRBV7-8 and TRBJ1-4; TRBD1 aligns across 9 bases. CDR1 is SGHVS and CDR2 is FQNEAQ in the germline V gene. The ends lost 5 bases at V and 11 bases at J; junction bases unmatched: 12. The CDR3 is made up of 15 amino acids. CDR3 nucleotides: TGTGCCAGCAGCGTCGCCGGGACAGGGTCTCCGAAACTGTTTTTT. It encodes CASSVAGTGSPKLFF.

This clonotype was seen once. The chain links TRBV5-4 to TRBJ2-2; a weak D match, TRBD1 (6 bases). V lost 3 bases to trimming and J lost 2 bases, with 11 bases between them. Germline V gene lookup returns CDR1 SGHNT and CDR2 YYREEE (reference sequence). This CDR3 region has 15 residues. For the CDR3, the DNA is TGTGCCAGCAGCTCCGGGACACGAAACACCGGGGAGCTGTTTTTT. It yields the protein CASSSGTRNTGELFF.